Following are 14 T cell receptor beta chains from one sample sequenced in a study of cytomegalovirus exposure and HLA in healthy donors. PCR used 60 Vbeta primers and 13 Jbeta primers. Assay used: immunoSEQ multiplex PCR; TCRdb lists only in-frame clones, some missing. The repertoire includes about 170,000 clones, about 85% of them detected once, and approximately 4.1% sits in the top ten. The specimen was PBMCs. The receptors were gathered from a woman aged 45-60 years in good health and CMV-seropositive.

This clone was picked up a small number of times. This chain joins TRBV7-8 and TRBJ2-4; TRBD2 might be the D (5 bases). V was clipped by 5 bases and J by 1 base, with 15 bases between them. Germline V gene sequence: CDR1 SGHVS, CDR2 FQNEAQ. This CDR3 contains 16 residues. The CDR3 loop is CASSRLRVVAKNIQYF. CDR3 DNA: TGTGCCAGCAGCAGACTAAGGGTTGTGGCCAAAAACATTCAGTACTTC.

V and J are TRBV10-3 and TRBJ2-7; possibly TRBD1 for D (7 bases). The V and J ends lost 2 bases and 2 bases respectively, with 10 bases between them. The CDR3 consists of 14 residues. The germline CDR1 and CDR2 sequences are ENHRY and SYGVKD. CDR3 DNA sequence: TGTGCCATCAGTGAGGGAGGGGGCGCCTACGAGCAGTACTTC. This gives the protein CAISEGGGAYEQYF.

The chain combines TRBV29-1 with TRBJ1-1; 8 positions match TRBD1. The V gene end was trimmed by 7 bases and the J gene end by 3 bases; junction bases not matched to a gene: 7. Germline V gene data show CDR1 as SQVTM and CDR2 as ANQGSEA. The CDR3 has 13 amino acids. The CDR3 spells CSGSPTGDTEAFF. Written as DNA, the CDR3 is TGCAGCGGCTCTCCGACAGGGGACACTGAAGCTTTCTTT.

This clone has just one count. The CDR3 here is CASSLQTGGPEAFF. The DNA of the CDR3 is TGCGCCAGCAGCCTACAGACAGGGGGCCCTGAAGCTTTCTTT. The V call is TRBV5-1, the J call TRBJ1-1, with 10 bases lining up with TRBD1. The CDR3 loop spans 14 amino acids. The germline gives CDR1 SGHRS, CDR2 YFSETQ. V was pared by 4 bases and J by 6 bases, with 6 bases of the junction left unmatched.

The V gene is TRBV6-5, the J gene TRBJ1-6; a possible D gene is TRBD1 (6 bases). V was pared by 5 bases and J by 5 bases, with 13 bases between. This CDR3 spans 15 amino acids. Germline CDR1 is MNHEY and CDR2 is SVGAGI. CDR3 sequence: CASSRTGFNNSPLHF. As DNA, the CDR3 is TGTGCCAGCAGTCGCACAGGGTTTAATAATTCACCCCTCCACTTT.

This chain connects TRBV28 to TRBJ1-2; 9 positions match TRBD1. The trim removed 6 bases at V and 7 bases at J, leaving 6 bases unmatched. In germline, CDR1 is MDHEN, CDR2 SYDVKM. This CDR3 spans 13 amino acids. CDR3: CASSGQGSSGYTF. Written as DNA, the CDR3 is TGTGCCAGCAGCGGACAGGGGTCATCTGGCTACACCTTC.

This chain joins TRBV28 and TRBJ2-6; a possible D gene is TRBD1 (6 bases). The CDR3 totals 17 residues. Germline lookup yields CDR1 MDHEN and CDR2 SYDVKM. V was shortened by 2 bases and J by 0 bases, with 11 bases between the two germline ends. This CDR3 reads CASSLTDRSSGANVLTF. CDR3 nucleotides: TGTGCCAGCAGTTTAACCGACAGGAGCTCTGGGGCCAACGTCCTGACTTTC.

This chain uses TRBV7-2 with TRBJ2-2; 9 bases agree with TRBD2. J was trimmed by 7 bases and V by 6 bases; bases with no gene match: 12. Germline V lookup: CDR1 SGHTA, CDR2 FQGNSA. The CDR3 runs 16 residues. In DNA, the CDR3 is TGTGCCAGCAGAGTAGAGCGAGCGGGAGGCCACGGGGAGCTGTTTTTT. Residues: CASRVERAGGHGELFF.

The chain carries TRBV9 and TRBJ2-7; perhaps TRBD2 as D (6 bases). V lost 0 bases and J 2 bases, leaving 12 bases between the germline ends. The germline CDR1 and CDR2 sequences are SGDLS and YYNGEE. This CDR3 comprises 15 residues. The CDR3 DNA reads as TGTGCCAGCAGCGTAGCTGTGGGGGAGGCCTACGAGCAGTACTTC. Amino acid sequence: CASSVAVGEAYEQYF. Full variable domain (missing parts from reference TRBV9 and TRBJ2-7): DSGVTQTPKHLITATGQRVTLRCSPRSGDLSVYWYQQSLDQGLQFLIQYYNGEERAKGNILERFSAQQFPDLHSELNLSSLELGDSALYFCASSVAVGEAYEQYFGPGTRLTVT.

This chain links TRBV28 with TRBJ1-5, with 10 bases lining up with TRBD1. This CDR3 contains 15 residues. With V trimmed by 6 bases and J by 5 bases, 7 bases remained unmatched. From germline, CDR1 is MDHEN and CDR2 SYDVKM. CDR3 nucleotides: TGTGCCAGCAGACGACAGGGGGCGAGGGATCAGCCCCAGCATTTT. This gives the protein CASRRQGARDQPQHF.

The chain's CDR3 is CASGQVLGNNYGYTF. The CDR3 coding sequence is TGCGCCAGCGGACAGGTTTTGGGTAACAACTATGGCTACACCTTC. The chain is built from TRBV5-1 and TRBJ1-2, with TRBD1 matching over 7 bases. V was clipped by 7 bases and J by 2 bases; unmatched bases: 11. CDR3 size: 15 residues. Germline CDR1 and CDR2: SGHRS and YFSETQ.

The chain is built from TRBV9 and TRBJ2-2; D gene ambiguous. Germline CDR1 reads SGDLS; CDR2 reads YYNGEE. The CDR3 contains 12 residues. V lost 4 bases to trimming and J lost 8 bases, with 9 bases between them. The CDR3 DNA is TGTGCCAGCAGCTCTGAGTGGGGGGAGCTGTTTTTT. The encoded protein is CASSSEWGELFF. Variable domain in full (rest from reference TRBV9 and TRBJ2-2): DSGVTQTPKHLITATGQRVTLRCSPRSGDLSVYWYQQSLDQGLQFLIQYYNGEERAKGNILERFSAQQFPDLHSELNLSSLELGDSALYFCASSSEWGELFFGEGSRLTVL.

The gene calls are TRBV7-3 and TRBJ2-3; tentatively, D is TRBD2 (5 bases). The CDR3 is 16 residues long. Trimming shortened V by 5 bases and J by 4 bases, and 19 bases separated the two germline ends. Germline-derived CDR1 and CDR2 are SGHTA and FQGTGA. The CDR3 is CASSLVASRPPDTQYF. CDR3 in DNA: TGTGCCAGCAGCCTCGTGGCTAGCAGGCCTCCAGATACGCAGTATTTT.

This chain uses TRBV5-1 with TRBJ2-2, with 8 bases identical to TRBD2. The CDR3 consists of 16 residues. The germline V gene encodes CDR1 SGHRS and CDR2 YFSETQ. V dropped 0 bases and J dropped 7; count of bases not matched to a gene: 8. CDR3 loop: CASSLASSGRDGELFF. The CDR3 nucleotides are TGCGCCAGCAGCTTGGCCTCTAGCGGGCGGGACGGGGAGCTGTTTTTT.